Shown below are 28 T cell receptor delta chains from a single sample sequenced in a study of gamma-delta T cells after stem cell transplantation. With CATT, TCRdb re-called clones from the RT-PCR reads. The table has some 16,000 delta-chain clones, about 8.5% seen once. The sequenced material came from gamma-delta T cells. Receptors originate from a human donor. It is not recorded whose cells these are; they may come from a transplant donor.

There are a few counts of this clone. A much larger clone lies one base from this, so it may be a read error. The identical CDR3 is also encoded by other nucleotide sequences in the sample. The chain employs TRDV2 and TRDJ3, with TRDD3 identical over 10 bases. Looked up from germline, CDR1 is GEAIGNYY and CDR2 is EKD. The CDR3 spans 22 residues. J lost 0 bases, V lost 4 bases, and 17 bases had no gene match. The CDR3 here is CACDTGGTGGSTFSWDTRQMFF. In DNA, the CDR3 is TGTGCCTGTGATACTGGGGGGACTGGGGGATCTACTTTCTCCTGGGACACCCGACAGATGTTTTTC.

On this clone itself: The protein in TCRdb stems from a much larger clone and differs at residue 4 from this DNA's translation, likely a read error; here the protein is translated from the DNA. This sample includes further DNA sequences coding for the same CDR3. This chain's CDR3 is CACETVSPVLGDTDKLIF. The CDR3 DNA reads as TGTGCCTGTGAAACCGTTTCCCCGGTACTGGGGGACACCGATAAACTCATCTTT. This chain links TRDV2 with TRDJ1; 8 bases fit TRDD3. The length of the CDR3 is 18 residues. Trimming removed 4 bases from V and 0 bases from J; junction bases left unmatched: 15. Germline values: CDR1 GEAIGNYY, CDR2 EKD.

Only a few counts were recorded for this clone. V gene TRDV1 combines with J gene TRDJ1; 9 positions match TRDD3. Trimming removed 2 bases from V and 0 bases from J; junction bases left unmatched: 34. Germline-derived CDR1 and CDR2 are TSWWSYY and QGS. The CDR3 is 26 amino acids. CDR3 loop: CALGENFSVLPHSRYWGKSYTDKLIF. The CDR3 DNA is TGTGCTCTTGGGGAAAACTTCTCGGTCCTTCCCCACTCCCGGTACTGGGGGAAATCGTACACCGATAAACTCATCTTT.

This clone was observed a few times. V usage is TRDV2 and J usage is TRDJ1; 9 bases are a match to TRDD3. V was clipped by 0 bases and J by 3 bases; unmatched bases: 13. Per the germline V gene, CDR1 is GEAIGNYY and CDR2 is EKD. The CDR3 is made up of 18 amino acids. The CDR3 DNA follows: TGTGCCTGTGACACCGGTGAACGGGGGGATACACTCGCCGATAAACTCATCTTT. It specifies CACDTGERGDTLADKLIF.

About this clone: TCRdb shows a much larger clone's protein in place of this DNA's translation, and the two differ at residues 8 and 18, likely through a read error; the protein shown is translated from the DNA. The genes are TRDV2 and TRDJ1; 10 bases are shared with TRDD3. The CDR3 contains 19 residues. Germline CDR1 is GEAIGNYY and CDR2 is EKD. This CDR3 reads CACDTVMVQLGDRIGKLTF. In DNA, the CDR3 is TGTGCCTGTGACACCGTTATGGTTCAGCTGGGGGATAGAATCGGTAAACTCACCTTT.

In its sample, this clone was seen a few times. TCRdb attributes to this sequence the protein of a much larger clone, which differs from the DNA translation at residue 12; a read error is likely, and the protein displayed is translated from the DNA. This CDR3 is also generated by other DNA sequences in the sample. The DNA of the CDR3 is TGTGCCTGTGACAAAACGGAGGGGACTTTAAGCCCCTGGGACACCCGGCAGATGTTTTTC. Residues: CACDKTEGTLSPWDTRQMFF. V gene TRDV2 combines with J gene TRDJ3, with D possibly TRDD3 on 5 matching bases. Per the germline V gene, CDR1 is GEAIGNYY and CDR2 is EKD. CDR3 size: 20 residues.

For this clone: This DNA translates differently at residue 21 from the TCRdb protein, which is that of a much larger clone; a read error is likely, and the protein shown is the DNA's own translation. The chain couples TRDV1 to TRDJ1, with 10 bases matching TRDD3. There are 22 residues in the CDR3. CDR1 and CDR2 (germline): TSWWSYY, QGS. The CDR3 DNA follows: TGTGCTCTTGGGGAAATCTGGGAGGCGATGGATGAGGACTGGGGGATTGTCGATAAACTCACCTTT. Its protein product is CALGEIWEAMDEDWGIVDKLTF.

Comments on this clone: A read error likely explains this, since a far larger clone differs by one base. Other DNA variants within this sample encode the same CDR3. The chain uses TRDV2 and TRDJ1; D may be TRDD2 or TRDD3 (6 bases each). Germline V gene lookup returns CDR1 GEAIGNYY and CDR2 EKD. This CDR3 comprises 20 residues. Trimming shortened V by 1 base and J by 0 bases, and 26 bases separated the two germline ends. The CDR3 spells CACDTLLRATGTTNTDKLIF. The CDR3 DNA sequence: TGTGCCTGTGACACTCTCCTACGGGCCACTGGGACAACGAACACCGATAAACTCATCTTT.

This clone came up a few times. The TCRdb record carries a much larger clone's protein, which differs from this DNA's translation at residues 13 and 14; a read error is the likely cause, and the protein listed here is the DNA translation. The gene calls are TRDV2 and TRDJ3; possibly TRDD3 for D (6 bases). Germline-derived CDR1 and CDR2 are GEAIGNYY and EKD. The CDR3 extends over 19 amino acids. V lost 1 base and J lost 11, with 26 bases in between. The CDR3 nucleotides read TGTGCCTGTGACACGGCCGGGGGACGTAGCTCCTGGGGCGCCCGACAGATGTTTTTC. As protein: CACDTAGGRSSWGARQMFF.

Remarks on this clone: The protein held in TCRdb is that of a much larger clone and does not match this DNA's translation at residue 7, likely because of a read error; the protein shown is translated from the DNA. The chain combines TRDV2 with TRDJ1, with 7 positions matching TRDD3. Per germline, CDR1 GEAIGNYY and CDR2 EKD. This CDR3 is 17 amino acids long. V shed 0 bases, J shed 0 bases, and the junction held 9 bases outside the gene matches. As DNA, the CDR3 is TGTGCCTGTGACACCTTGACGGGGGATTCGTACACCGATAAACTCATCTTT. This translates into CACDTLTGDSYTDKLIF.

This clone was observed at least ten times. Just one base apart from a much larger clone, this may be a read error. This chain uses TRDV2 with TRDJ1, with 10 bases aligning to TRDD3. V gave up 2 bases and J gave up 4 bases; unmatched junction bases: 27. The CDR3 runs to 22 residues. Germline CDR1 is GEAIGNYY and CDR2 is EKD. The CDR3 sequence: CACDKTPTSVLGDNRADDKLIF. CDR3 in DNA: TGTGCCTGTGACAAGACTCCTACCTCGGTCCTGGGGGATAACAGAGCGGACGATAAACTCATCTTT.

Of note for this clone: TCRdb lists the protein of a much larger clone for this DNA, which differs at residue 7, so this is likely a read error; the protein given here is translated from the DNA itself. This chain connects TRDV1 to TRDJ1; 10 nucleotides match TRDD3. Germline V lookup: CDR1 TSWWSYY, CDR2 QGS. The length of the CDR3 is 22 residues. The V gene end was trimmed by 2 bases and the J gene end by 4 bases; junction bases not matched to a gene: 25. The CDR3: CALGEICEAMDEDWGIVDKLIF. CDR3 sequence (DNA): TGTGCTCTTGGGGAAATCTGTGAGGCGATGGATGAGGACTGGGGGATTGTCGATAAACTCATCTTT.

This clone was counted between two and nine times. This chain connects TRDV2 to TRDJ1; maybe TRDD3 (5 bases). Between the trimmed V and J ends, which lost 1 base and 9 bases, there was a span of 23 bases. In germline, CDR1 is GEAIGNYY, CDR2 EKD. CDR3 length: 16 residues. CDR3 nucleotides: TGTGCCTGTGACACGGGGTCTGGTCAACGGGGGCCACAACTCATCTTT. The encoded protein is CACDTGSGQRGPQLIF.

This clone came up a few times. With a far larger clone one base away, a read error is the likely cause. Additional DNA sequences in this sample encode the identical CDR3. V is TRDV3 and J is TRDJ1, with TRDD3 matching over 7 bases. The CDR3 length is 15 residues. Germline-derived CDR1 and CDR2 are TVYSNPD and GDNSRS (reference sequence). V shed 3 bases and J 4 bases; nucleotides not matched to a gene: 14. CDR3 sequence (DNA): TGTGCCTTGGTAGCTGGTGCGGATACGGTCGATAAACTCATCTTT. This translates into CALVAGADTVDKLIF.

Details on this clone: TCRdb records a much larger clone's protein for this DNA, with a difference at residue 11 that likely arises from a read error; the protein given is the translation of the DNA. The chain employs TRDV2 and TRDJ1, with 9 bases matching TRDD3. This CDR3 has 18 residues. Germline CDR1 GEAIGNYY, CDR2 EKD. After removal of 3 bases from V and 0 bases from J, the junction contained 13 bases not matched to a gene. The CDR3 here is CACDPLLGETMYTDKLIF. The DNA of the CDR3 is TGTGCCTGTGACCCCTTACTGGGGGAAACAATGTACACCGATAAACTCATCTTT.

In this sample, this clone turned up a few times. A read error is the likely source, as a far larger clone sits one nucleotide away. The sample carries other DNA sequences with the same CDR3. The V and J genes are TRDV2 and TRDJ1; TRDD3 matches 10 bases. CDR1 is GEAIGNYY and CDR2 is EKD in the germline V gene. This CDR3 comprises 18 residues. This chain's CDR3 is CACDTVRLGDEYTDKLIF. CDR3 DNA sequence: TGTGCCTGTGACACTGTGCGACTGGGGGATGAGTACACCGATAAACTCATCTTC.

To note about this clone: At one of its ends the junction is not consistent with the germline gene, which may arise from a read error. For the CDR3, the DNA is TGTGCCTGTGACCTACTGGGGGTTCCAGCCTTGTACACCCTACAGATGTTTTTC. The encoded protein is CACDLLGVPALYTLQMFF. The chain recombines TRDV2 with TRDJ3, with 8 bases aligning to TRDD3. The CDR3 contains 18 residues. The V gene's germline CDR1 is GEAIGNYY and CDR2 EKD.

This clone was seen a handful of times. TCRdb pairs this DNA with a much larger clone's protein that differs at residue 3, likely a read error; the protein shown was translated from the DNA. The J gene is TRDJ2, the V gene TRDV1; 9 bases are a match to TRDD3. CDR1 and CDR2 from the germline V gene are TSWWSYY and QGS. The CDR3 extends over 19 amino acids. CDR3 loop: CAIGEPFLAGGWMTAQLFF. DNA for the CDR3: TGTGCTATTGGGGAACCGTTCCTTGCTGGGGGATGGATGACAGCACAACTCTTCTTT.

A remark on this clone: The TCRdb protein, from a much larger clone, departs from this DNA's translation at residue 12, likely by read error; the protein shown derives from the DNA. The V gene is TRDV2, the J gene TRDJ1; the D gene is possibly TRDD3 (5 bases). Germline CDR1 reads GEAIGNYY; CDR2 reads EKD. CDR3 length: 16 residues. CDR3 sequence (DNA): TGTGCCTGTGACCTTGTGGGGACCTCAAACACCGGTAAACTCATCTTT. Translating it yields CACDLVGTSNTGKLIF.

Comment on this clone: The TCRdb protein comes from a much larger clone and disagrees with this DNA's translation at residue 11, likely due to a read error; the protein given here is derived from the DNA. CDR3 amino acids: CACDTLGTWSNKLIF. CDR3 sequence (DNA): TGTGCCTGTGACACCCTGGGGACGTGGAGCAATAAACTCATCTTT. V usage is TRDV2 and J usage is TRDJ1; possibly TRDD3 for D (6 bases). The CDR3 runs to 15 residues. Germline CDR1 GEAIGNYY, CDR2 EKD. Trimming pared 0 bases from V and 6 bases from J, leaving 16 bases between.

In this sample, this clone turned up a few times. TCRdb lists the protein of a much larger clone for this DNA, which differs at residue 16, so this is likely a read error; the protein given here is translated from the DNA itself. This CDR3 is CACDILTVDGDTTDKPIF. The CDR3 DNA reads TGTGCCTGTGACATATTAACCGTCGACGGGGATACCACCGATAAACCCATCTTT. This chain links TRDV2 with TRDJ1, with TRDD3 matching over 8 bases. Germline V gives CDR1 GEAIGNYY, CDR2 EKD. CDR3 size: 18 residues.

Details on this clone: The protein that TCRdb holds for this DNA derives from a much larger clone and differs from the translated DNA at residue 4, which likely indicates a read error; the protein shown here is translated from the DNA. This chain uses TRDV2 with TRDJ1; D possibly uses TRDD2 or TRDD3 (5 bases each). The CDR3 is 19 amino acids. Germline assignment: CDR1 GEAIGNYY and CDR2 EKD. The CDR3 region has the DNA TGTGCCTGTAACACCCTACGAGGGACTGGTTCCCTTTCCACCGATAAACTCATCTTT. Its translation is CACNTLRGTGSLSTDKLIF.

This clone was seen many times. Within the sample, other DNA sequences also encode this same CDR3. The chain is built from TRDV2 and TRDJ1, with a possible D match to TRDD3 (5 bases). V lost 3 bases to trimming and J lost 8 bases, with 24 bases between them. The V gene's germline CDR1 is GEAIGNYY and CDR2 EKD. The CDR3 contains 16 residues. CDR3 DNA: TGTGCCTGTGACTCGGCGTCGGCAACAGGGGGGCCGAAACTCATCTTT. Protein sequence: CACDSASATGGPKLIF.

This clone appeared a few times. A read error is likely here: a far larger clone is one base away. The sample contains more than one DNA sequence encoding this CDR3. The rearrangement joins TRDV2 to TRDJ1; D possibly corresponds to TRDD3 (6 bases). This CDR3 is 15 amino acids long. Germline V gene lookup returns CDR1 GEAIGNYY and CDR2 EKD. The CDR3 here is CACDIVRGTPDKLIF. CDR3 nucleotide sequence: TGTGCCTGTGACATAGTCCGGGGGACACCCGATAAACTCATTTTT.

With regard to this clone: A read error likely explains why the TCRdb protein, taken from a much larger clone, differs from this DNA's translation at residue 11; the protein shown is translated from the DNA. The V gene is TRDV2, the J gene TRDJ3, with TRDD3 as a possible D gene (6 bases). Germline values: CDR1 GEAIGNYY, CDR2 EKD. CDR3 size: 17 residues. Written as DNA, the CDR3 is TGTGCCTGTGACACTACTGGGATTTCCTGGGGCACCCGACAGATGTTTTTC. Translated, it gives CACDTTGISWGTRQMFF.

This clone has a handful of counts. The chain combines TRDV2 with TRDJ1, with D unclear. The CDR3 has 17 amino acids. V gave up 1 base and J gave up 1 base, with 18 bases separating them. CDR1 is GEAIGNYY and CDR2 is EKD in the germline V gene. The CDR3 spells CACDTRVEKGRTDKLIF. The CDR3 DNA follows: TGTGCCTGTGACACACGGGTGGAGAAAGGGCGCACCGATAAACTCATCTTT.

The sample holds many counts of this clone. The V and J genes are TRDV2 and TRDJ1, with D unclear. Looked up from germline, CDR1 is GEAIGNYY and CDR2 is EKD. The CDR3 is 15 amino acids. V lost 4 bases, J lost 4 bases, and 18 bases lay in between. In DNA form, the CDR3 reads TGTGCCTGTGATGTAAGGGCCCCGAGCAGCGATAAACTCATCTTT. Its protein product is CACDVRAPSSDKLIF.

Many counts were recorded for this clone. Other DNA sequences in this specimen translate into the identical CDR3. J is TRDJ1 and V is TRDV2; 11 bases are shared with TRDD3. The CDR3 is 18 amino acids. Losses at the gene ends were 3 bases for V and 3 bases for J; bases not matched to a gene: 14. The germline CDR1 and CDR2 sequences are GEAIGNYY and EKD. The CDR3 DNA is TGTGCCTGTGACCCTGTCCTGGGGGATACCACGTACGCCGATAAACTCATCTTT. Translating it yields CACDPVLGDTTYADKLIF.